The present TCR beta chain was sequenced within a study of T cell repertoires in cytomegalovirus infection. Whole-study context: CMV infection plus the matching HLA type was flagged by public TCR beta signatures. Study conclusions and caveats: HLA-C-restricted CMV clonotypes gave the most frequent clonotype in two of eight donors. Frequencies of public TCR beta families were cumulated, and this identified carriers of CMV plus the relevant HLA.

CDR1 SGHTA and CDR2 FQGNSA come from the germline V gene. This CDR3 has 15 residues. From the reads, TCRdb called clonotypes with MiXCR, one entry per CDR3 protein. The data show approximately 200,000 distinct CDR3 sequences, approximately 28% seen once. On this clonotype itself: Antigen: not known. At one boundary the junction diverges from the germline segment, which might be a read error.

This clonotype was sampled from a human donor in good health (CMV status not recorded). Some clones in this sample may be carry-over from other donors' samples. This chain uses TRBV7-2 with TRBJ2-3, with D perhaps TRBD2 (6 bases). Input material: PBMCs. The CDR3 coding sequence is TGTGCCAGCAGCTTAGACGGGGGAGGAGGAGATACGCAGTTTTTT. Residues: CASSLDGGGGDTQFF.